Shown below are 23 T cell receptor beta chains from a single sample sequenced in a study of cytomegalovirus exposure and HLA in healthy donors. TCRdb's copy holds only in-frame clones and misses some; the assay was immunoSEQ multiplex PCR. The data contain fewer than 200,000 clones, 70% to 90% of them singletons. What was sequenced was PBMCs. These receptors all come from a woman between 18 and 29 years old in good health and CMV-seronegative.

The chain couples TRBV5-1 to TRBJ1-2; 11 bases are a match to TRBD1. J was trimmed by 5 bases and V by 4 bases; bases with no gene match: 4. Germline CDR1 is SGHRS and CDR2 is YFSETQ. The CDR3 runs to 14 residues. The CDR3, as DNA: TGCGCCAGCAGCCACGGACAGGGGGCATATGGCTACACCTTC. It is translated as CASSHGQGAYGYTF.

The CDR3 here is CASSRRDIDTEAFF. CDR3 nucleotide sequence: TGTGCCAGCTCCCGACGGGACATTGACACTGAAGCTTTCTTT. V and J are TRBV18 and TRBJ1-1, with TRBD1 as a possible D gene (6 bases). CDR3 size: 14 residues. The V end was cut by 6 bases, the J end by 3 bases, with 14 bases between. Germline V gene lookup returns CDR1 KGHSH and CDR2 LQKENI.

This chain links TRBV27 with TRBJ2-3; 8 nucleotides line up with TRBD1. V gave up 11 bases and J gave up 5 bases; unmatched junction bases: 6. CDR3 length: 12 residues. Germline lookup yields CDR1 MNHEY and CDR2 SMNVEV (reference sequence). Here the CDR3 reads CASTGGQDTQYF. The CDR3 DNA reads TGTGCCTCCACAGGGGGGCAAGATACGCAGTATTTT.

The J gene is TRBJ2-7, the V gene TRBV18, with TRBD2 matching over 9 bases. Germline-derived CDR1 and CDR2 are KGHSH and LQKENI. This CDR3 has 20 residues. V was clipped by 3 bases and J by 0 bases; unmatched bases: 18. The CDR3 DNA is TGTGCCAGCTCACCTTCCCTTTTGACTAGCGGTCCGAGGAGCTCCTACGAGCAGTACTTC. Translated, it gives CASSPSLLTSGPRSSYEQYF.

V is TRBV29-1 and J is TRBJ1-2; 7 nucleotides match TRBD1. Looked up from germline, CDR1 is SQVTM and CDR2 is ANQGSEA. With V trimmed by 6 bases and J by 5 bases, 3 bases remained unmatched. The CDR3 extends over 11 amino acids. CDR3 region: CSVQGRYGYTF. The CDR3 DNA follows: TGCAGCGTACAGGGGAGGTATGGCTACACCTTC.

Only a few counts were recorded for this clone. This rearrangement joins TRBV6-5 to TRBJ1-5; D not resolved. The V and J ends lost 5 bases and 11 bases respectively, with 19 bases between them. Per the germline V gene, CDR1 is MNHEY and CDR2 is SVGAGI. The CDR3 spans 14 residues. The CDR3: CASSPTLGREAQHF. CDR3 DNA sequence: TGTGCCAGCAGTCCCACCCTGGGAAGGGAGGCCCAGCATTTT.

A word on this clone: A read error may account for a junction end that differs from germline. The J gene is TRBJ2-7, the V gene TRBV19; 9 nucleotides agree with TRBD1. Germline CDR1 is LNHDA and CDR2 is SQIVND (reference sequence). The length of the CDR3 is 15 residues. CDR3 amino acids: CASSNRDRARDEQYF. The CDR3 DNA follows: TGTGCCAGCAGTAACCGGGACAGGGCGAGGGACGAGCAGTACTTC.

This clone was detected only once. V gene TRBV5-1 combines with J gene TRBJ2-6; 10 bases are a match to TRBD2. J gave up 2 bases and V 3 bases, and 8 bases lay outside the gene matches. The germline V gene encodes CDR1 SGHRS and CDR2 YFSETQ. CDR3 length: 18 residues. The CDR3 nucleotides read TGCGCCAGCAGCTCGCCCATAGCGGGAGGCCCTGGGGCCAACGTCCTGACTTTC. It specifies CASSSPIAGGPGANVLTF. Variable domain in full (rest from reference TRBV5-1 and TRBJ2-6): KAGVTQTPRYLIKTRGQQVTLSCSPISGHRSVSWYQQTPGQGLQFLFEYFSETQRNKGNFPGRFSGRQFSNSRSEMNVSTLELGDSALYLCASSSPIAGGPGANVLTFGAGSRLTVL.

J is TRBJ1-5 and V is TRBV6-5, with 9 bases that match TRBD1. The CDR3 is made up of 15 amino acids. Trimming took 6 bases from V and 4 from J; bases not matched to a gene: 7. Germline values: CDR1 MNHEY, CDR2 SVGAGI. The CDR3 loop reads CASSRDRDGNQPQHF. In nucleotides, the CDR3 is TGTGCCAGCAGCCGGGACAGGGATGGGAATCAGCCCCAGCATTTT.

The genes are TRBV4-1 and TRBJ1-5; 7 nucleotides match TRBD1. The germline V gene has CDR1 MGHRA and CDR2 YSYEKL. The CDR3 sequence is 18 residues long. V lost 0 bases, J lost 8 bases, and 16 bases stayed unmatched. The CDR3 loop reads CASSQDRGAGGVGKPQHF. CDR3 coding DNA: TGCGCCAGCAGCCAAGATAGGGGAGCAGGGGGAGTGGGGAAGCCCCAGCATTTT.

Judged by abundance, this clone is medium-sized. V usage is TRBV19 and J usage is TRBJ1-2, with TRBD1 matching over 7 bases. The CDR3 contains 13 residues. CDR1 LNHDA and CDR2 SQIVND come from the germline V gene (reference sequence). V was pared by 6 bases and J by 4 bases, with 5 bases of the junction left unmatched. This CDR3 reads CASSIRTGYGYTF. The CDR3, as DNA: TGTGCCAGTAGCATCAGGACAGGCTATGGCTACACCTTC.

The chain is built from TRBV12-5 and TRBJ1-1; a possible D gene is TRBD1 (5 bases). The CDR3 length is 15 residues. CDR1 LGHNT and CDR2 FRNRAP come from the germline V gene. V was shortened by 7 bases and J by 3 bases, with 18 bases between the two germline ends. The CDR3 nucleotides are TGTGCTAGTGCCCTGGACACCCGGCGCCACACTGAAGCTTTCTTT. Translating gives CASALDTRRHTEAFF.

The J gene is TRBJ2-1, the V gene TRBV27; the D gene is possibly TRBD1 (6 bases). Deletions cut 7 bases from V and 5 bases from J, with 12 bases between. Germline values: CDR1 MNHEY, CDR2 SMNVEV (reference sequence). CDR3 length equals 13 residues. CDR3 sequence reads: CASTPDSHNEQFF. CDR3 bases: TGTGCCAGCACTCCGGACAGTCACAATGAGCAGTTCTTC.

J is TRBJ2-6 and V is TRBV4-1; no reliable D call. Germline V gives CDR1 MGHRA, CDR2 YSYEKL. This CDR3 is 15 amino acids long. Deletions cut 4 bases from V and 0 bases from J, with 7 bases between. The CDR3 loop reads CASSRGLSGANVLTF. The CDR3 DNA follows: TGCGCCAGCAGCCGTGGGCTCTCTGGGGCCAACGTCCTGACTTTC.

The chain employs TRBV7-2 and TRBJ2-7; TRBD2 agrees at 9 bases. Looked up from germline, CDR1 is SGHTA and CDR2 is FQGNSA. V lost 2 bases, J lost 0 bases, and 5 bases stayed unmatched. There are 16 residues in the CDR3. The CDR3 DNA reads TGTGCCAGCAGCTTATTGGCTAGCGGGGCCTCCTACGAGCAGTACTTC. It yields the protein CASSLLASGASYEQYF. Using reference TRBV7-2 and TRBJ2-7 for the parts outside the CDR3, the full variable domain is GAGVSQSPSNKVTEKGKDVELRCDPISGHTALYWYRQSLGQGLEFLIYFQGNSAPDKSGLPSDRFSAERTGGSVSTLTIQRTQQEDSAVYLCASSLLASGASYEQYFGPGTRLTVT.

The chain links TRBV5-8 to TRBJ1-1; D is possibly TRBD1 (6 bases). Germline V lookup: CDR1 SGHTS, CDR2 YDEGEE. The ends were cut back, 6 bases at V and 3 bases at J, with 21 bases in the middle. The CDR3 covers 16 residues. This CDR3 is CASKETGGAYYTEAFF. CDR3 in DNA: TGTGCCAGCAAGGAGACGGGGGGGGCTTACTACACTGAAGCTTTCTTT.

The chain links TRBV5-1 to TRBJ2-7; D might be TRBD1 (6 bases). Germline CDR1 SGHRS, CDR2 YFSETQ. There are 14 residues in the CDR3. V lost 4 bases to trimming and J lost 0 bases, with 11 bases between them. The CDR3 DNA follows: TGCGCCAGCAGCACCTGGACAGCCTCCTACGAGCAGTACTTC. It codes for CASSTWTASYEQYF.

The CDR3 coding sequence is TGTGCCAGCAGCTTAAGTACAGGCAGCAATCAGCCCCAGCATTTT. This sequence encodes CASSLSTGSNQPQHF. The chain links TRBV7-6 to TRBJ1-5; a possible D gene is TRBD1 (5 bases). Per the germline V gene, CDR1 is SGHVS and CDR2 is FNYEAQ. The CDR3 spans 15 residues. The V end lost 2 bases, the J end lost 1 base, and 9 bases lay between the germline ends.

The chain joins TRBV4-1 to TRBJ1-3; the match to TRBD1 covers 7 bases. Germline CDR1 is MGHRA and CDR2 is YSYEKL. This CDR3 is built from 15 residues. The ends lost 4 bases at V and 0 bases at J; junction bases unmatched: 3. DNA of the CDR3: TGCGCCAGCAGCCTTGACAGGGACTCTGGAAACACCATATATTTT. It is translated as CASSLDRDSGNTIYF.

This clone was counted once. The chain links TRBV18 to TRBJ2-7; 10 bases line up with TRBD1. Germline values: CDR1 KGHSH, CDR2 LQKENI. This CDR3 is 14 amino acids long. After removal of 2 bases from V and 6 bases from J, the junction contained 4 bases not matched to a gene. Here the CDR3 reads CASSPGTGVAEQYF. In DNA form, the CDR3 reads TGTGCCAGCTCACCAGGGACAGGGGTAGCCGAGCAGTACTTC.

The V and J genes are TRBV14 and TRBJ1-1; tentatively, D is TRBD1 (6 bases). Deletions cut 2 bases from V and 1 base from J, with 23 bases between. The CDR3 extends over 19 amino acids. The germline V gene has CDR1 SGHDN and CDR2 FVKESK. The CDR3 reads CASSQWVRGGLNKNTEAFF. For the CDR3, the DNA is TGTGCCAGCAGCCAATGGGTGCGGGGGGGGCTTAATAAGAACACTGAAGCTTTCTTT.

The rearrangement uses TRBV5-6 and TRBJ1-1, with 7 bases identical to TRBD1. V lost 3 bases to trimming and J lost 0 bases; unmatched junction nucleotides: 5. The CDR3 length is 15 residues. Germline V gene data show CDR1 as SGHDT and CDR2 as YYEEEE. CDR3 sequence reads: CASSYTGVLNTEAFF. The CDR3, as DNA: TGTGCCAGCAGCTATACAGGGGTCCTGAACACTGAAGCTTTCTTT.

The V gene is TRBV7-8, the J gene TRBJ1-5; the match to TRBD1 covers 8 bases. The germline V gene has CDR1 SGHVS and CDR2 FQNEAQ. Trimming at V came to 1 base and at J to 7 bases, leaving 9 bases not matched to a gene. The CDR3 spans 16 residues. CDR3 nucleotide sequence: TGTGCCAGCAGCTTAGATCCCGACAGGGGAGACCAGCCCCAGCATTTT. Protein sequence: CASSLDPDRGDQPQHF.